The 2 T cell receptor beta chains listed next were all sequenced from one sample in a study of T cell repertoires in cytomegalovirus infection. A single record per CDR3 protein comes from TCRdb applying MiXCR to the reads. The sample carries roughly 240,000 distinct CDR3 sequences, 6.5% recorded once. Sequenced material: PBMCs. These TCRs come from a human donor in good health (CMV status not recorded). Some clones in this sample may be carry-over from other donors' samples.

There are many counts of this clonotype. This chain links TRBV29-1 with TRBJ1-2; 10 bases line up with TRBD1. The ends lost 4 bases at V and 7 bases at J; junction bases unmatched: 12. Germline loops: CDR1 SQVTM, CDR2 ANQGSEA. The CDR3 covers 15 residues. The CDR3 bases are TGCAGCGTTGCTTGGGGGGGACAGGGGATTTCTGGCTACACCTTC. Protein sequence: CSVAWGGQGISGYTF.

The J gene is TRBJ1-1, the V gene TRBV5-4, with unresolved D. Trimming took off 0 bases at V and 2 bases at J, with 11 bases between the two ends. Per the germline V gene, CDR1 is SGHNT and CDR2 is YYREEE (reference sequence). The CDR3 length is 15 residues. CDR3 sequence reads: CASSLVWGGNTEAFF. CDR3 DNA sequence: TGTGCCAGCAGCTTGGTTTGGGGTGGCAACACTGAAGCTTTCTTT.